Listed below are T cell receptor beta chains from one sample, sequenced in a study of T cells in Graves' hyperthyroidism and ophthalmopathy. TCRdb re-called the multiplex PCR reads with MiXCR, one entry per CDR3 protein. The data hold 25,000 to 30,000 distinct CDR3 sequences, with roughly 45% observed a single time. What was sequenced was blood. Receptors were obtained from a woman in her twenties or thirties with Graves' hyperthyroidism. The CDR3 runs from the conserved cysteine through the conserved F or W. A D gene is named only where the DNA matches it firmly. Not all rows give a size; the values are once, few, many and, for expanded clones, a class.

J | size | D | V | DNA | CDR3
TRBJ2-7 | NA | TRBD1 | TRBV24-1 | TGTGCCACCAGTGAAAACAGGGGCCAACATACCTACGAGCAGTACTTC | CATSENRGQHTYEQYF
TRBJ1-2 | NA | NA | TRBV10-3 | TGTGCCATCAAGGAGAACTATGGCTACACCTTC | CAIKENYGYTF
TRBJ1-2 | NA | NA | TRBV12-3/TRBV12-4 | TGTGCCAGCAGTATTAGCGGGAGGGGCTACACCTTC | CASSISGRGYTF
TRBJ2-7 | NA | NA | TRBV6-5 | TGTGCCGGCAGCCCTCGGTCTAGGAGCTCCTACGAGCAGTACTTC | CAGSPRSRSSYEQYF
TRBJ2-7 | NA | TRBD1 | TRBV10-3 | TGTGCCACAAACAGGGGGACCTACGAGCAGTACTTC | CATNRGTYEQYF
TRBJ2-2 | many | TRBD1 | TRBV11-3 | TGTGCCAGCAGCTTCTCAGGGGGTTTGCCCGGGGAGCTGTTTTTT | CASSFSGGLPGELFF
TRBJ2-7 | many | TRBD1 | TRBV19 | TGTGCCAGTAGCCCGGGACAGGGGGTTTTGAAGCAGTACTTC | CASSPGQGVLKQYF
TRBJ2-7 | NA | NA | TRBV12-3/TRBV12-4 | TGTGCCAGCAGCTCCCGGGCGGAGAGCTCCTACGAGCGGTACTTC | CASSSRAESSYERYF
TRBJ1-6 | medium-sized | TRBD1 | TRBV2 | TGTGCCAGCAGTGCCCTGGACAGGGCGATAGGGTCACCCCTCCACTTT | CASSALDRAIGSPLHF
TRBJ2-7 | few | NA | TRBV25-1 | TGTGCCAGCAGTCAGTATGTCGGAGAGACTTACGAGCAGTACTTC | CASSQYVGETYEQYF
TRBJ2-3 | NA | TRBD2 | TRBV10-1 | TGCGCCAGCAGTGACGCCGGGGAGGGTGCAAATACGCAGTATTTT | CASSDAGEGANTQYF
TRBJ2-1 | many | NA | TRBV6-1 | TGTGCCAGCAGTGAATCCGTAGCGGCCACCTACAATGAGCAGTTCTTC | CASSESVAATYNEQFF
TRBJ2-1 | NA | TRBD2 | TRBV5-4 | TGTGCCAGCAGCTCCAGACTAGCGGAAGACAATGAGCAGTTCTTC | CASSSRLAEDNEQFF
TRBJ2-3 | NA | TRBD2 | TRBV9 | TGTGCCAGCAGCGTAGGACTAGCGGGGTCTAGCACAGATACGCAGTATTTT | CASSVGLAGSSTDTQYF
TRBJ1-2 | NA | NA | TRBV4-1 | TGCGCCAGCAGCCAAGAACCAGGTGTCCACGAGCAGAGAGGCTACACCTTC | CASSQEPGVHEQRGYTF
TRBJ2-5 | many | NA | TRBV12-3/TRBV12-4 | TGTGCCAGCAGTCCCCCCGGGGACACTCCCGGTACCCAGTACTTC | CASSPPGDTPGTQYF
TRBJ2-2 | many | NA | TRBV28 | TGTGCCAGCAGTAGCACCGGGGAGCTGTTTTTT | CASSSTGELFF
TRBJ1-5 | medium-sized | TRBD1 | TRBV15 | TGTGCCACCAGCAGGGGACAGGGGGATCAGCCCCAGCATTTT | CATSRGQGDQPQHF
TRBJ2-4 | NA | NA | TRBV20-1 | TGCAGTGCCAACTCGGCCGGGGGACATAACATTCAGTACTTC | CSANSAGGHNIQYF
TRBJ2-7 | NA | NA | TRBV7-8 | TGTGCCAGCAGCTCCTCGGGGGCCGCCTACGAGCAGTACTTC | CASSSSGAAYEQYF
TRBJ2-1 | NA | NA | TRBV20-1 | TGCAGTGCTCAGAGTGTGTCGTACGGCAATGAGCAGTTCTTC | CSAQSVSYGNEQFF
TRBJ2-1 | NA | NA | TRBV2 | TGTGCCAGCAGTGTTGACCAGGGCCTGAATGAGCAGTTCTTC | CASSVDQGLNEQFF
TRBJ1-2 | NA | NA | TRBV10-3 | TGTGCCATCCGTCCTTCTGACAGGCTTTATGGCTACACCTTC | CAIRPSDRLYGYTF
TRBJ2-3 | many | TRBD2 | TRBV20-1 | TGCAGTGCCATCGGACTAGCGGCGGATACGCAGTATTTT | CSAIGLAADTQYF
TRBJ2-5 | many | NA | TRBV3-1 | TGTGCCAGCAGCCCAGTGGCGGAGACCCAGTACTTC | CASSPVAETQYF
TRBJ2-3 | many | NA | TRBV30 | TGTGCCTGGAGTGGGACTATGAGAGATACGCAGTATTTT | CAWSGTMRDTQYF
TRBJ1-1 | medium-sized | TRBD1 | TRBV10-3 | TGTGCCATCAGTGCGGAGAGGGGGCGTTCGATCGGAACTGAAGCTTTCTTT | CAISAERGRSIGTEAFF
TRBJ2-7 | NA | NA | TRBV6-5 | TGTGCCAGCAGTTACACGGGGTTGGACGAGCAGTACTTC | CASSYTGLDEQYF
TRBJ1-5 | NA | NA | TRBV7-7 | TGTGCTAGCAGCCCCTCTCGGGATCAGCCCCAGCATTTT | CASSPSRDQPQHF
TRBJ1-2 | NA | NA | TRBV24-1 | TGTGCCACCAGTGATGGGGGATTTGGCTACACCTTC | CATSDGGFGYTF
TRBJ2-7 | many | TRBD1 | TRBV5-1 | TGCGCCAGCAGTACGGGACAGGGTTATCTCGAGCAGTACTTC | CASSTGQGYLEQYF
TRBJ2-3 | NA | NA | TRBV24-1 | TGTGCCACCAGTGGGGTCCAGGGGACAGATACGCAGTATTTT | CATSGVQGTDTQYF
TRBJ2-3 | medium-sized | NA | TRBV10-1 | TGCGCCAGCAGTGAGGGCACAGGTGACACAGATACGCAGTATTTT | CASSEGTGDTDTQYF
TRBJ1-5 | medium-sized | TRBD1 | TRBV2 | TGTGCCAGCAGTTGGGACAGCTCCTGGCAGCCCCAGCATTTT | CASSWDSSWQPQHF
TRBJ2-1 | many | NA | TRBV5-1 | TGCGCCAGCAGCTTAACATCGCTCTCCTACAATGAGCAGTTCTTC | CASSLTSLSYNEQFF
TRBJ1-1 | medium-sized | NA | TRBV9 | TGTGCCAGCAGCGGCCCGTTAAGTATCACTGAAGCTTTCTTT | CASSGPLSITEAFF
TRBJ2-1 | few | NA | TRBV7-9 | TGTGCCAGCAGCTGGAGTGGGGGGGCTAGCAGGAATGAGCAGTTCTTC | CASSWSGGASRNEQFF
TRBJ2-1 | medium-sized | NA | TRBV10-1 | TGCGCCAGCAGTGAATACGGGGTCGGGAATGAGCAGTTCTTC | CASSEYGVGNEQFF
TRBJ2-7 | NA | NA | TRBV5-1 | TGCGCCAGCTCTTTGGACCTCTACGAGCAGTACTTC | CASSLDLYEQYF
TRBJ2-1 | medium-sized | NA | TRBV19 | TGTGCCAGTTTCCATTTAGGGGGTGAGCAGTTCTTC | CASFHLGGEQFF
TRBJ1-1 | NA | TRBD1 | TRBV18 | TGTGCCAGCTCACTCGGGACAGGGGAGAGCACTGAAGCTTTCTTT | CASSLGTGESTEAFF
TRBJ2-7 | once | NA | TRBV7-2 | TGTGCCAGCGGCCAGGACGGCAAAGAAATCTCCTACGAGCAGTACTTC | CASGQDGKEISYEQYF
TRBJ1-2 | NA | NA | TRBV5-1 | TGCGCCAGCAGCTTGGGTCCGGCCGACTATGGCTACACCTTC | CASSLGPADYGYTF
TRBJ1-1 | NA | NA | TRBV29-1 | TGCGGCGTTGAAGATCCGGGGGGCCTCGGCACTGGAGCTTTCTTC | CGVEDPGGLGTGAFF
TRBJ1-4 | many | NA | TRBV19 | TGTGCCAGTAGTACCCACAGGCCCCCGGGGGATGGAAAACTGTTTTTT | CASSTHRPPGDGKLFF
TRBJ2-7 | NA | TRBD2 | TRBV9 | TGTGCCAGCAGCGGTGGGACTAGCGGGAGCTCCTACGAGCAGTACTTC | CASSGGTSGSSYEQYF
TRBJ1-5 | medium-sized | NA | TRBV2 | TGTGCCAGCAGCGACCAAGGCTTTCAGCCCCAGCATTTT | CASSDQGFQPQHF
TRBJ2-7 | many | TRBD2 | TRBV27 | TGTGCCAGCGGCCTTCGGGAGGACGAGCAGTACTTC | CASGLREDEQYF
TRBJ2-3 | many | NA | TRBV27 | TGTGCCAGCAGTTCATTCTGGGCGGGAACAGATACGCAGTATTTT | CASSSFWAGTDTQYF
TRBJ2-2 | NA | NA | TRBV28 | TGTGCCAGCGGTCCAGGGGAGCTGTTTTTT | CASGPGELFF
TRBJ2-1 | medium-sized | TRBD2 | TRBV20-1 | TGCAGTGCCCTCCTGACTAGCGGATTATACAATGAGCAGTTCTTC | CSALLTSGLYNEQFF
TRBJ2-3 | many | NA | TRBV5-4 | TGTGCCAGCAGCTTAACGAGGGTCACAGATACGCAGTATTTT | CASSLTRVTDTQYF
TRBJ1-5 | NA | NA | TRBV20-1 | TGCAGTGCCCTAGGACTAGCGGAAGACAATGAGCATTTT | CSALGLAEDNEHF
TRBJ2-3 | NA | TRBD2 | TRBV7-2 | TGTGCCAGCAGCTTATCGCCCCGTAGCGGGAGGGGCGGTTTCCGGGATACGCAGTATTTT | CASSLSPRSGRGGFRDTQYF
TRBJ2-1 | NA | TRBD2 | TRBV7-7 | TGTGCTAGCAGCTTATCGGACGGGGGGGGCAATGAGCAGTTCTTC | CASSLSDGGGNEQFF
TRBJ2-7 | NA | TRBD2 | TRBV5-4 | TGTGCCAGCAGCCTGGGCGGGAGGGCCCACGAGCAGTACTTC | CASSLGGRAHEQYF
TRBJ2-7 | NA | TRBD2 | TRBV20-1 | TGCAGTGCTACAGACACTAGCGGGAGGGCGTACGAACAGTACTTC | CSATDTSGRAYEQYF
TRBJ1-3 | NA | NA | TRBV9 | TGTGCCAGCAGCGCAGAACAGGCCTACACCATATATTTT | CASSAEQAYTIYF
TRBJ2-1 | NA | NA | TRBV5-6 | TGTGCCAGCAGCCTGACCAGGACTGGTAATGAGCAGTTCTTC | CASSLTRTGNEQFF